This entry lists 8 T cell receptor beta chains sequenced from one sample in a study of response to subunit inactivated influenza vaccine. MiXCR, applied by TCRdb to the RT-PCR reads, yields one record per CDR3 protein. The table shows about 160,000 distinct CDR3 sequences, with approximately 10% occurring only once. Sequenced here: non-naive T cells sorted from PBMCs, sampled 40 to 50 days after vaccination. The receptors were gathered from a man in his fifties or sixties who received an inactivated influenza vaccine.

The chain joins TRBV10-3 to TRBJ2-5; 9 positions agree with TRBD2. Germline V gene data show CDR1 as ENHRY and CDR2 as SYGVKD. V lost 6 bases and J lost 3; bases outside the gene matches: 8. The CDR3 length is 15 residues. The CDR3 loop is CAISRAGGAEETQYF. The CDR3 region has the DNA TGTGCCATCAGCCGAGCGGGGGGCGCCGAAGAGACCCAGTACTTC.

This clonotype has just a few counts. The V gene is TRBV7-2, the J gene TRBJ2-5; D not resolved. The CDR3 sequence is 12 residues long. The V end was cut by 5 bases, the J end by 5 bases, with 9 bases between. CDR1 SGHTA and CDR2 FQGNSA come from the germline V gene. The CDR3 coding sequence is TGTGCCAGCAGCATCTCTCCGGAGACCCAGTACTTC. It encodes CASSISPETQYF.

J is TRBJ2-3 and V is TRBV20-1; weak D call: TRBD2 (6 bases). Trimming stripped 0 bases from V and 1 base from J, with 8 bases between. The germline V gene encodes CDR1 DFQATT and CDR2 SNEGSKA (reference sequence). The CDR3 contains 14 residues. DNA for the CDR3: TGCAGTGCTAGAGACGCGGGACGCACAGATACGCAGTATTTT. Amino acid sequence: CSARDAGRTDTQYF.

This clonotype was seen a few times. This chain uses TRBV3-1 with TRBJ2-2; D remains unclear. V gave up 3 bases and J gave up 7 bases, with 12 bases separating them. The CDR3 consists of 14 residues. The V gene's germline CDR1 is LGHDT and CDR2 YNNKEL (reference sequence). The CDR3 is CASSHHDRNGELFF. The DNA for the CDR3 is TGTGCCAGCAGCCATCATGACCGGAACGGGGAGCTGTTTTTT.

This clonotype was detected ten times or more. The chain links TRBV11-2 to TRBJ2-3, with TRBD2 matching 7 bases. Germline CDR1 is SGHAT and CDR2 is FQNNGV. The CDR3 sequence is 17 residues long. Unmatched junction bases numbered 9, after V lost 1 base and J lost 2 bases. This CDR3 is CASSLGAGLAATDTQYF. The CDR3 region has the DNA TGTGCCAGCAGCTTAGGGGCCGGGCTAGCGGCCACAGATACGCAGTATTTT.

This clonotype showed up just a few times. An end of the junction does not agree with germline; a read error may underlie this. J is TRBJ2-1 and V is TRBV29-1, with D unclear. The CDR3 runs 14 residues. Germline CDR1 and CDR2: SQVTM and ANQGSEA. The chain's CDR3 is CSVESIRTPNQQFF. Written as DNA, the CDR3 is TGCAGCGTTGAGTCTATTAGAACTCCCAATCAGCAGTTCTTC.

This clonotype was seen more than once but under ten times. The chain employs TRBV20-1 and TRBJ1-2; D unresolved. Trimming shortened V by 4 bases and J by 0 bases, and 12 bases separated the two germline ends. CDR3 size: 14 residues. Germline V gene data show CDR1 as DFQATT and CDR2 as SNEGSKA (reference sequence). The CDR3 DNA is TGCAGTGCTAAGGCTGGACGGACTAACTATGGCTACACCTTC. Translating gives CSAKAGRTNYGYTF.

This clonotype came up a few times. The chain is built from TRBV20-1 and TRBJ2-6, with D possibly being TRBD2 (5 bases). This CDR3 has 15 residues. V was clipped by 1 base and J by 1 base, with 8 bases between them. CDR1 and CDR2 from the germline V gene are DFQATT and SNEGSKA (reference sequence). The CDR3 protein is CSARAEGSGANVLTF. The CDR3 nucleotides read TGCAGTGCTAGAGCCGAGGGATCTGGGGCCAACGTCCTGACTTTC.